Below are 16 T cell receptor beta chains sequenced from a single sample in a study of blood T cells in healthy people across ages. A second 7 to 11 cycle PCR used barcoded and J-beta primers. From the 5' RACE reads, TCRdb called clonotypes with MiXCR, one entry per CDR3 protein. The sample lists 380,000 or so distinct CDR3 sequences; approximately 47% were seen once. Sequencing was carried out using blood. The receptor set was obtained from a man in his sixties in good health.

CDR3 coding DNA: TGTGCCAGCAGGACCGACAGGGGGCGAACCGGGGAGCTGTTTTTT. Residues: CASRTDRGRTGELFF. The chain uses TRBV12-3 or TRBV12-4 and TRBJ2-2, with TRBD1 identical over 10 bases. This CDR3 region has 15 residues. Losses at the gene ends were 6 bases for V and 5 bases for J; bases not matched to a gene: 6.

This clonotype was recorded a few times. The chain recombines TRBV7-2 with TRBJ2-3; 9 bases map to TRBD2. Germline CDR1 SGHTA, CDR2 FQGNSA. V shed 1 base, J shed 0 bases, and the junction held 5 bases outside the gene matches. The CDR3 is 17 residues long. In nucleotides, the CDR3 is TGTGCCAGCAGCTTAGAGGCAGCGGGGGGAAGCACAGATACGCAGTATTTT. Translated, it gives CASSLEAAGGSTDTQYF.

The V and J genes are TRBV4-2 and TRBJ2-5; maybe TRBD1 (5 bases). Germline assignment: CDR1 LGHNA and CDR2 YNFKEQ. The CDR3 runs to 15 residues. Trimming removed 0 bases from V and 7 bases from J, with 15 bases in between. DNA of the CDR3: TGTGCCAGCAGCCAAGAGCTGGACACGGAAGGGACCCAGTACTTC. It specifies CASSQELDTEGTQYF.

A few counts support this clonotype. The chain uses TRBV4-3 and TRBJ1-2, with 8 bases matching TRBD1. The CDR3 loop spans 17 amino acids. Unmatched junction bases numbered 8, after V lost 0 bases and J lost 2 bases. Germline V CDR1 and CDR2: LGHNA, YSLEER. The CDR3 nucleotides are TGCGCCAGCAGCCAAGATTTAGCCCAGGGGGCCAACTATGGCTACACCTTC. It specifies CASSQDLAQGANYGYTF.

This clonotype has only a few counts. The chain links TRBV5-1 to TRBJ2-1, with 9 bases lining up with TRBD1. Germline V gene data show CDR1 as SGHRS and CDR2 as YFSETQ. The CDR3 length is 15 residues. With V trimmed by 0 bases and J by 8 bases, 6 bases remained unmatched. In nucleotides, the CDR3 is TGCGCCAGCAGCTTGGCGGGACAGGGTGGTGATGAGCAGTTCTTC. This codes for CASSLAGQGGDEQFF.

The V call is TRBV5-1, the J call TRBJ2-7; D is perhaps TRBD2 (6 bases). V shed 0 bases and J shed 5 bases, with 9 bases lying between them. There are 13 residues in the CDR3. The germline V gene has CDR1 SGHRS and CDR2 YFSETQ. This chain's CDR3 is CASSLVVADEQYF. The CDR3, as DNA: TGCGCCAGCAGCTTGGTCGTAGCGGACGAGCAGTACTTC.

The CDR3, as DNA: TGTGCCAGCAGCCCCGGGGCTAATCGTGCTGGCACAGATACGCAGTATTTT. It is translated as CASSPGANRAGTDTQYF. The rearrangement links TRBV3-1 to TRBJ2-3; D may match TRBD1 or TRBD2 (5 bases each). Germline lookup yields CDR1 LGHDT and CDR2 YNNKEL (reference sequence). The CDR3 runs to 17 residues. Trimming removed 4 bases from V and 1 base from J, with 18 bases in between.

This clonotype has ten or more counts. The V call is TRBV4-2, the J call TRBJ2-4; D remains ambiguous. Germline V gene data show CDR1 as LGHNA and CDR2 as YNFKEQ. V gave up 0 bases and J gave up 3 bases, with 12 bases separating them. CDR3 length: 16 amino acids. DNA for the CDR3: TGTGCCAGCAGCCAAGAAGGGTTAGTGGTCAAAAACATTCAGTACTTC. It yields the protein CASSQEGLVVKNIQYF.

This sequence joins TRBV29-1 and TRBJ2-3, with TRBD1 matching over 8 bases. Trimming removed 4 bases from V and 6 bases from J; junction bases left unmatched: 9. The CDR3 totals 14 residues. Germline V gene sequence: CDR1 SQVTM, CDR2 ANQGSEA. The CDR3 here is CSVGDRPAWDTQYF. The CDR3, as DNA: TGCAGCGTTGGGGACAGGCCAGCATGGGATACGCAGTATTTT.

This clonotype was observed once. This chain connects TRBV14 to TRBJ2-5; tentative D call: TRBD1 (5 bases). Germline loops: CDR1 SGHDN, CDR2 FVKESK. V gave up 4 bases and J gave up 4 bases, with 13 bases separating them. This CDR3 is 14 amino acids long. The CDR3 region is CASSPRGSVETQYF. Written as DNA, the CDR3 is TGTGCCAGCAGCCCAAGGGGTAGTGTAGAGACCCAGTACTTC.

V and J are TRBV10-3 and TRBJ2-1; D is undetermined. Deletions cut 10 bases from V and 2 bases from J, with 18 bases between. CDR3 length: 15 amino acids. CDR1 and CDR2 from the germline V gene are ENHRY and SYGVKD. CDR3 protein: CASSINRRTYNEQFF. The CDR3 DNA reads TGTGCCAGCTCCATAAACCGCCGAACCTACAATGAGCAGTTCTTC.

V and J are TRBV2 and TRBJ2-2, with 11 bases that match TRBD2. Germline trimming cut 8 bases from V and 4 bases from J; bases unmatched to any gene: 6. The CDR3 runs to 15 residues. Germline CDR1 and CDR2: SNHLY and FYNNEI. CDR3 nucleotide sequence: TGTGCCAGCGGCCTAGCGGGAGGCGGCACCGGGGAGCTGTTTTTT. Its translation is CASGLAGGGTGELFF. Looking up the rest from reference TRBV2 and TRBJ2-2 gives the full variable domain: EPEVTQTPSHQVTQMGQEVILRCVPISNHLYFYWYRQILGQKVEFLVSFYNNEISEKSEIFDDQFSVERPDGSNFTLKIRSTKLEDSAMYFCASGLAGGGTGELFFGEGSRLTVL.

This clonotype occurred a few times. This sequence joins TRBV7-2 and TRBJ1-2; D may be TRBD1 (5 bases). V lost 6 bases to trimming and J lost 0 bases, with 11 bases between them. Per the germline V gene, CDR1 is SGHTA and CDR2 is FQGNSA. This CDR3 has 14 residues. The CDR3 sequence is CASSPTGPNYGYTF. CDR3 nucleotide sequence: TGTGCCAGCAGTCCAACGGGGCCTAACTATGGCTACACCTTC.

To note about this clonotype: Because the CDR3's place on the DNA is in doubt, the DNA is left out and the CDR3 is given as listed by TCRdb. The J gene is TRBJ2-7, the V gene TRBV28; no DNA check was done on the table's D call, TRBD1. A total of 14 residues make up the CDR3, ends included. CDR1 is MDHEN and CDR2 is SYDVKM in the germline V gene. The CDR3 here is CASSFGQGAMGLYF.

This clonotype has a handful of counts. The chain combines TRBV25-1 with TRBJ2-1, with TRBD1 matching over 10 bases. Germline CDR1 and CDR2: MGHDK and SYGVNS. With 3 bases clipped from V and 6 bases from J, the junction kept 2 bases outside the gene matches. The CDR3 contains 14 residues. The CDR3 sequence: CASSEGQGFNEQFF. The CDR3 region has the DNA TGTGCCAGCAGTGAGGGACAGGGGTTCAATGAGCAGTTCTTC.

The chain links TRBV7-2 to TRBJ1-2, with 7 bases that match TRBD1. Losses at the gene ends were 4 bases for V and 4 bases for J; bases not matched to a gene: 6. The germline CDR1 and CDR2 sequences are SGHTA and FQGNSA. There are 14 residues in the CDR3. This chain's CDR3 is CASSYWDRTYGYTF. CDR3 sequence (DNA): TGTGCCAGCAGCTACTGGGACAGAACCTATGGCTACACCTTC.